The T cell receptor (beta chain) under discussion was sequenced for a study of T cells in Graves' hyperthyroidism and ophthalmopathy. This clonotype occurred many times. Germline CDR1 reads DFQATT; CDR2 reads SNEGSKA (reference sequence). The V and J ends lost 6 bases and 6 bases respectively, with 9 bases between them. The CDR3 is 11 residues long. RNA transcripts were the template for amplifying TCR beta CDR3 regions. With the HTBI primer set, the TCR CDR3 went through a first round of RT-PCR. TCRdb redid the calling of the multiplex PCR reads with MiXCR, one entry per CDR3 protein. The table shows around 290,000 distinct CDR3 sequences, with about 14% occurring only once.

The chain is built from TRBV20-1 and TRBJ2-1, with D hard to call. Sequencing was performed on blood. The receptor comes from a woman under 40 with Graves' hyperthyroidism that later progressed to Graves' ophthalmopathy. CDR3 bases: TGCAGTGCCGCCGCGGTCAATGAGCAGTTCTTC. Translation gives CSAAAVNEQFF.